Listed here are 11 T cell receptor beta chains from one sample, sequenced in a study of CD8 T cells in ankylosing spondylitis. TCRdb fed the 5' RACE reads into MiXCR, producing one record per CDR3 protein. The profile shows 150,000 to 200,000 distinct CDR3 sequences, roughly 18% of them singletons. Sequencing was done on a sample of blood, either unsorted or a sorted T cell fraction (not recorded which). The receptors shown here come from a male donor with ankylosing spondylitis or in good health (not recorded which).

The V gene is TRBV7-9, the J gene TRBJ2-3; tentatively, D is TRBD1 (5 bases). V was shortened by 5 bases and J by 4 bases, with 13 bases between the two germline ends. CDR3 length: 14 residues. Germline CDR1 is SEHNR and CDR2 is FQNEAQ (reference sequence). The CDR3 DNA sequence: TGTGCCAGCAGCGTAAAAGGGGCCTCAGATACGCAGTATTTT. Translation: CASSVKGASDTQYF. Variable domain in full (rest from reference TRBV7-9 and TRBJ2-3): DTGVSQNPRHKITKRGQNVTFRCDPISEHNRLYWYRQTLGQGPEFLTYFQNEAQLEKSRLLSDRFSAERPKGSFSTLEIQRTEQGDSAMYLCASSVKGASDTQYFGPGTRLTVL.

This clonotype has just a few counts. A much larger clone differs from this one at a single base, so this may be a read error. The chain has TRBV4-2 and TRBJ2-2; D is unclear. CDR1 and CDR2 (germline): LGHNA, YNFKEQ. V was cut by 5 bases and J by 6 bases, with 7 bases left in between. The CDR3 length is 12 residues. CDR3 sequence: CASSSDAGELFF. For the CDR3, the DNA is TGTGCCAGCAGCTCGGACGCCGGGGAGCTGTTTTTT.

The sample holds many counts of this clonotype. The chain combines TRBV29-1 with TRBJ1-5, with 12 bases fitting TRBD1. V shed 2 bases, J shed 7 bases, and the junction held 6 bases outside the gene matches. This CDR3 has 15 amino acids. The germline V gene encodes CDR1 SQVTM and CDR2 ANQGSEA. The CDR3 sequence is CSVEIPGTGGQPQHF. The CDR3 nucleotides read TGCAGCGTTGAAATTCCCGGGACAGGGGGCCAGCCCCAGCATTTT.

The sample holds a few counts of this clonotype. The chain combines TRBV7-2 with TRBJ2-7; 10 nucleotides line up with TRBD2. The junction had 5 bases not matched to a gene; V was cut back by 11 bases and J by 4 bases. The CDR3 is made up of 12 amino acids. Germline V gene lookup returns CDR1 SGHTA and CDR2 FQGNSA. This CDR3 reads CAVAGGGYEQYF. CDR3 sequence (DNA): TGTGCCGTAGCGGGAGGAGGGTACGAGCAGTACTTC.

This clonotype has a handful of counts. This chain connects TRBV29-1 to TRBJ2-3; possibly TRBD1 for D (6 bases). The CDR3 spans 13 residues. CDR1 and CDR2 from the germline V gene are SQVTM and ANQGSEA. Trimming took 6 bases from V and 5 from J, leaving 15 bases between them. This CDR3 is CSVYREDRDTQYF. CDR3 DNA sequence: TGCAGCGTCTACAGGGAAGATAGAGATACGCAGTATTTT.

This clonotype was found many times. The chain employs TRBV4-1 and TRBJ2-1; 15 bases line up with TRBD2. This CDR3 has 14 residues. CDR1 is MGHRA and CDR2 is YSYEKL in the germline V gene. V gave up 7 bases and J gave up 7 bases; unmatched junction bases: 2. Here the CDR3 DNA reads TGCGCCAGCATCGGACTAGCGGGAGGGAATGAGCAGTTCTTC. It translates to CASIGLAGGNEQFF.

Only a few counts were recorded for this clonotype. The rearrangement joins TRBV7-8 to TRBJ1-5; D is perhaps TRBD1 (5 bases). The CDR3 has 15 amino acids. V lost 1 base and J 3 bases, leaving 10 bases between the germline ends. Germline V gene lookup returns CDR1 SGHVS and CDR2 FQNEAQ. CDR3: CASSLVQGNNQPQHF. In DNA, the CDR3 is TGTGCCAGCAGCTTAGTTCAGGGCAACAATCAGCCCCAGCATTTT.

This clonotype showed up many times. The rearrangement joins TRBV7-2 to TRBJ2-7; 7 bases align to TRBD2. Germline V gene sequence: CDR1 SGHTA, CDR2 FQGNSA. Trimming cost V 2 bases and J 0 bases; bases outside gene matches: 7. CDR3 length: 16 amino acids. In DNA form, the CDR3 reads TGTGCCAGCAGCTTATCGACTAGCTGGTCCTCCTACGAGCAGTACTTC. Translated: CASSLSTSWSSYEQYF.

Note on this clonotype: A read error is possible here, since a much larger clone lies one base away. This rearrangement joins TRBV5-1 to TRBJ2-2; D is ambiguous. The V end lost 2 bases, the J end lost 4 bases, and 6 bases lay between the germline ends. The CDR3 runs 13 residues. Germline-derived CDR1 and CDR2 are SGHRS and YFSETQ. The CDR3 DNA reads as TGCGCCAGCAGCTTCGTAGGCACCGGGGAGCTGTTTTTT. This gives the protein CASSFVGTGELFF.

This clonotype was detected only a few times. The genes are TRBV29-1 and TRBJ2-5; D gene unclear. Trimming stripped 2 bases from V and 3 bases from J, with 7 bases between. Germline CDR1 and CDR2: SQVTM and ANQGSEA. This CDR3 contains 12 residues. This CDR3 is CSVEPQEETQYF. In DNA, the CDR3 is TGCAGCGTTGAACCCCAGGAAGAGACCCAGTACTTC.

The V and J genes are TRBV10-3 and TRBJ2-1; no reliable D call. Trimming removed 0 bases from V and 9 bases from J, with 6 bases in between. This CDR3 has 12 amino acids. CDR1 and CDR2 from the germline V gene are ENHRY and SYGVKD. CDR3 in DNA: TGTGCCATCAGTGAGTCGAGCATTGAGCAGTTCTTC. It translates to CAISESSIEQFF.